This T cell receptor (beta chain) is from a study of cytomegalovirus exposure and HLA in healthy donors. Study-level background: The platform used for the 110 or so validation repertoires matched that of the approximately 620 first-cohort repertoires, a later analysis reported.

With respect to this clone: Its antigen is undetermined.

Some clones are missing from TCRdb's copy, which holds only in-frame ones; the method was immunoSEQ multiplex PCR. The sample contains some 240,000 clones, approximately 83% of which appear only once. Study-wide results and limits: The tendency of first-cohort TCR clusters to co-occur in the roughly 110 validation repertoires was the finding of a later analysis. A few chains tied to CMV proved CMV antigen-specific in vitro. With high specificity and sensitivity, the classifier reportedly diagnosed cytomegalovirus status.

The CDR3 totals 13 residues. Trimming removed 9 bases from V and 5 bases from J, with 14 bases in between. The germline gives CDR1 MNHEY, CDR2 SMNVEV (reference sequence). The gene calls are TRBV27 and TRBJ2-4; possibly TRBD2 for D (8 bases). Sequences were obtained from PBMCs. The source of this sequence is a woman aged 25 to 39 in good health and CMV-seropositive. This chain's CDR3 is CASTGGGENIQYF. In DNA form, the CDR3 reads TGTGCCAGTACGGGAGGGGGCGAAAACATTCAGTACTTC.